Below are 10 T cell receptor beta chains sequenced from a single sample in a study of T cell changes during pregnancy in multiple sclerosis. Assay: immunoSEQ multiplex PCR; the TCRdb copy retains only in-frame clones and omits some. Of about 14,000 clones listed, more than 85% are singletons. The sequencing here drew on peripheral blood, taken in the second trimester of pregnancy. The receptor source for this set is a female donor in good health, enrolled as a control in a pregnancy study.

The J gene is TRBJ2-1, the V gene TRBV4-3; D gene uncertain. Trimming removed 0 bases from V and 9 bases from J, with 6 bases in between. CDR1 and CDR2 (germline): LGHNA, YSLEER. The CDR3 has 12 amino acids. CDR3 region: CASSQDYIEQFF. DNA of the CDR3: TGCGCCAGCAGCCAAGACTATATTGAGCAGTTCTTC.

This chain links TRBV11-3 with TRBJ2-1; TRBD1 aligns across 7 bases. Germline assignment: CDR1 SGHNT and CDR2 YENEEA. The V gene end was trimmed by 4 bases and the J gene end by 3 bases; junction bases not matched to a gene: 12. The CDR3 totals 17 residues. The CDR3 reads CASSSFLWDSLYNEQFF. CDR3 in DNA: TGTGCCAGCAGCTCCTTTCTTTGGGACAGCCTCTACAATGAGCAGTTCTTC.

The chain combines TRBV12-5 with TRBJ1-1; D uncertain. This CDR3 has 14 amino acids. Germline values: CDR1 LGHNT, CDR2 FRNRAP. Trimming took off 5 bases at V and 1 base at J, with 11 bases between the two ends. The CDR3 loop reads CASGPPVGNTEAFF. The CDR3 nucleotides read TGTGCTAGTGGTCCACCGGTTGGGAACACTGAAGCTTTCTTT.

This sequence joins TRBV5-1 and TRBJ2-3; 10 nucleotides align to TRBD2. The V gene's germline CDR1 is SGHRS and CDR2 YFSETQ. J was trimmed by 1 base and V by 0 bases; bases with no gene match: 8. CDR3 length: 18 amino acids. The CDR3 bases are TGCGCCAGCAGCTTGGGATTAGCGGGGGGCCGGGGCACAGATACGCAGTATTTT. Translated: CASSLGLAGGRGTDTQYF.

The chain combines TRBV4-3 with TRBJ1-2; TRBD1 might be the D (6 bases). V was cut by 3 bases and J by 2 bases, with 10 bases left in between. The CDR3 length is 14 residues. CDR1 LGHNA and CDR2 YSLEER come from the germline V gene. The CDR3 DNA follows: TGCGCCAGCAGCCACGGGACATCGAACTATGGCTACACCTTC. Protein: CASSHGTSNYGYTF.

The genes are TRBV6-6 and TRBJ2-2; TRBD1 is a possible D gene (8 bases). The CDR3 has 16 residues. Per germline, CDR1 MNHNY and CDR2 SVGAGI (reference sequence). Trimming took 7 bases from V and 6 from J, leaving 21 bases between them. CDR3 in amino acids: CASNPTGQGGSGELFF. The CDR3 nucleotides are TGTGCCAGCAATCCTACAGGACAGGGAGGGTCCGGGGAGCTGTTTTTT.

V usage is TRBV7-9 and J usage is TRBJ2-7, with TRBD2 as a possible D gene (6 bases). This CDR3 is built from 14 residues. Trimming left V 5 bases short and J 5 bases short, with 16 bases between. Looked up from germline, CDR1 is SEHNR and CDR2 is FQNEAQ (reference sequence). DNA of the CDR3: TGTGCCAGCAGCCCCCCGAGGGCGGGGAACGAGCAGTACTTC. It yields the protein CASSPPRAGNEQYF.

The chain has TRBV4-2 and TRBJ1-3, with 9 bases identical to TRBD1. This CDR3 is built from 14 residues. V shed 1 base and J 8 bases; nucleotides not matched to a gene: 3. Per the germline V gene, CDR1 is LGHNA and CDR2 is YNFKEQ. This CDR3 is CASSQVGQGDTIYF. The CDR3 DNA is TGTGCCAGCAGCCAAGTGGGACAGGGAGACACCATATATTTT.

V gene TRBV7-6 combines with J gene TRBJ2-1, with a tentative D call TRBD2 (6 bases). The V end was cut by 2 bases, the J end by 3 bases, with 17 bases between. The CDR3 is 17 amino acids. Germline-derived CDR1 and CDR2 are SGHVS and FNYEAQ. Here the CDR3 DNA reads TGTGCCAGCAGCTTATACACTAGCCGTGGCTTCTACAATGAGCAGTTCTTC. Its protein product is CASSLYTSRGFYNEQFF.

In this sample, this clone turned up once. The chain links TRBV11-2 to TRBJ1-2; 11 bases align to TRBD1. Germline V gives CDR1 SGHAT, CDR2 FQNNGV. This CDR3 has 14 residues. V was clipped by 4 bases and J by 3 bases; unmatched bases: 1. CDR3 nucleotide sequence: TGTGCCAGCAGCTGGGACAGGGGGGACTATGGCTACACCTTC. This translates into CASSWDRGDYGYTF.